Given below is one T cell receptor (beta chain) in context. Per the germline V gene, CDR1 is SGHTA and CDR2 is FQGTGA. This CDR3 spans 13 amino acids. V dropped 5 bases and J dropped 7 bases, with 12 bases sitting between them. This sample is part of a study of blood T cell repertoires in COVID-19. Produced via immunoSEQ multiplex PCR; TCRdb's table is partial and in-frame only. The profile covers 90,000 to 100,000 clones, with 65% to 85% appearing a single time and around 2% taken by the ten largest. The sequence derives from a man aged 70 or older with active or convalescent COVID-19. Sequenced: peripheral blood. The gene calls are TRBV7-3 and TRBJ2-1, with D maybe TRBD1 (5 bases). Written as DNA, the CDR3 is TGTGCCAGCAGCAAGGCAGGGATAAATGAGCAGTTCTTC. It translates to CASSKAGINEQFF.